The sequence of this T cell receptor beta chain was determined in a study of control samples from healthy donors and cancer patients. The CDR3 sequence is 16 residues long. Losses at the gene ends were 0 bases for V and 2 bases for J; bases not matched to a gene: 4. The germline V gene has CDR1 SGHRS and CDR2 YFSETQ. The protocol was immunoSEQ multiplex PCR, while the TCRdb copy is restricted to in-frame clones and leaves out a portion. This sample has about 160,000 clones; 96% occur once, and the top ten carry under 1.2%. This TCR derives from a woman in her 30s in good health. Sequencing was done on a sample of blood. The chain combines TRBV5-1 with TRBJ1-5; 8 bases match TRBD1. The CDR3 reads CASSLGPGQGNQPQHF. The CDR3 nucleotides read TGCGCCAGCAGCTTGGGGCCGGGACAGGGCAATCAGCCCCAGCATTTT.